This T cell receptor beta chain was identified during a study of beta chain features in type 1 diabetes. Every isolated RNA sample was fully reverse transcribed, so sequencing captured expressed TCRB transcripts. Sequencing was performed with immunoSEQ multiplex PCR; in TCRdb, only in-frame clones are kept and a portion is missing. The table shows over 100,000 clones, with less than 20% occurring only once. Study outcomes and limitations: There was a moderate but significant shortening of TCRB CDR3s in all four CD4+ subsets of Type 1 diabetes patients.

This clone was seen only a few times. The target antigen is unknown. Losses at the gene ends were 4 bases for V and 6 bases for J; bases not matched to a gene: 8. This CDR3 region has 15 residues. The germline V gene has CDR1 MNHEY and CDR2 SMNVEV (reference sequence). Sequencing was carried out using central memory CD4+ T cells from blood. The chain is built from TRBV27 and TRBJ2-1; 8 bases are a match to TRBD2. This sequence was found in a man aged 25 to 40 with type 1 diabetes. CDR3 DNA sequence: TGTGCCAGCAGTTGGGGACTAGTAATATTCAATGAGCAGTTCTTC. It translates to CASSWGLVIFNEQFF.